Below, 3 T cell receptor beta chains from the same sample are listed, as sequenced in a study of type 1 regulatory T cells (dated by TCRdb to 2020 to 2022). Antigens for these TCRs are unknown. The sequencer was an Illumina MiSeq. TCRdb handled the public reads itself, with Q25 trimming in fastp and clone calling in MiXCR, and kept productive beta chains. Rows merge per CDR3 protein into single entries with the most common DNA and genes. Recorded for this sample are 13,000 to 15,000 distinct CDR3 sequences; roughly 13% of them occurred a single time. The top ten clones comprise roughly 15% of the sample. Sequences were obtained from cultured T cells, either the whole culture or a sorted T cell fraction (not recorded which). The origin of the receptors is a human donor in good health.

This clonotype has more than one count but fewer than ten. The V and J genes are TRBV20-1 and TRBJ1-1, with 7 bases lining up with TRBD1. The CDR3 sequence is 16 residues long. From germline, CDR1 is DFQATT and CDR2 SNEGSKA (reference sequence). The junction had 12 bases not matched to a gene; V was cut back by 3 bases and J by 2 bases. The CDR3 is CSARTLRDSFNTEAFF. CDR3 DNA sequence: TGCAGTGCTAGGACGCTACGGGACAGCTTTAACACTGAAGCTTTCTTT.

There are many counts of this clonotype. The chain recombines TRBV29-1 with TRBJ2-3, with TRBD2 as a possible D gene (6 bases). CDR1 is SQVTM, CDR2 ANQGSEA, per germline. With 1 base removed from V and 6 bases from J, the gap between germline ends came to 11 bases. This CDR3 has 13 amino acids. The CDR3 reads CSVEVTSSDTQYF. The DNA of the CDR3 is TGCAGCGTTGAAGTGACTAGTTCGGATACGCAGTATTTT.

In regard to this clonotype: This may be a read error, as it is one base from a much larger clone. The J gene is TRBJ1-3, the V gene TRBV12-3 or TRBV12-4, with D possibly being TRBD1 (5 bases). The CDR3 length is 13 residues. Deletions cut 6 bases from V and 4 bases from J, with 10 bases between. The DNA of the CDR3 is TGTGCCAGCAGGAGGGGAACGGGAAACACCATATATTTT. It is translated as CASRRGTGNTIYF.